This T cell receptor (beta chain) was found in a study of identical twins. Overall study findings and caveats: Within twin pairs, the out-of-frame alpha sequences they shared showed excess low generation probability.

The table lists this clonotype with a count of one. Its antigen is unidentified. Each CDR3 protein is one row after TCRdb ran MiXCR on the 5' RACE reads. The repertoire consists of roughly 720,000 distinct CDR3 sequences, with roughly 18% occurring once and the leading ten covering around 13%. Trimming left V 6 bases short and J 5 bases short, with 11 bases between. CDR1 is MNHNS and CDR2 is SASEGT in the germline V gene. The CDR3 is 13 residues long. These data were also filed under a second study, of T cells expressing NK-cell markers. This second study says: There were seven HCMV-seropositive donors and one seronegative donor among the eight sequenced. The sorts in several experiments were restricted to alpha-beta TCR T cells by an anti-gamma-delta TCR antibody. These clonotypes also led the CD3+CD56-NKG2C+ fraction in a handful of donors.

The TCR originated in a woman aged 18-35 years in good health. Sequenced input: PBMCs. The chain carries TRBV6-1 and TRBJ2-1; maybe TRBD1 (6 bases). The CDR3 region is CASRQGQHNEQFF. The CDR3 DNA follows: TGTGCCAGCAGACAGGGCCAGCACAATGAGCAGTTCTTC.